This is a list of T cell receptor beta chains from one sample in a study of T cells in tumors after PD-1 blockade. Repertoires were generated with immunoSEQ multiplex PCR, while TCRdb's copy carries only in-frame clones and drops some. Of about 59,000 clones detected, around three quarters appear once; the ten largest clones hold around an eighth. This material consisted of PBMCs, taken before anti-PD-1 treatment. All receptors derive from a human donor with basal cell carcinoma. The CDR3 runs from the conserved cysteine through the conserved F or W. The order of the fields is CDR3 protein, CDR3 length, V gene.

CASSSPGQGLSGELFF | 16 | TRBV27
CASSGIAGGGTGELFF | 16 | TRBV2
CASSLVRDQRNEQYF | 15 | TRBV7-9
CARSLGGRGHNYGYTF | 16 | TRBV5-4
CASSAGQSGQPQHF | 14 | TRBV9
CASSLGGAGNSPLHF | 15 | TRBV11-1
CASSHVDKSTGHRSPLHF | 18 | TRBV21-1
CASSFQGSGANVLTF | 15 | TRBV5-8
CAWRSRVRGFNEKLFF | 16 | TRBV30
CASSRVAWGTAYEQYF | 16 | TRBV3-1/TRBV3-2
CASDSQAQPQHF | 12 | TRBV19
CASRETGRETQYF | 13 | TRBV6-5
CASSQVLGIDTQYF | 14 | TRBV4-2
CASSPTWNTEAFF | 13 | TRBV14
CASTPGQGGVHEKLFF | 16 | TRBV2
CASRDGSSYNSPLHF | 15 | TRBV6-6
CASSVGRAPGTAGNTIYF | 18 | TRBV9
CASSVGMGNTEAFF | 14 | TRBV9
CASSDSGYSYNEQFF | 15 | TRBV2
CASSGDRATGELFF | 14 | TRBV25-1
CASSPGTSGFGNEQFF | 16 | TRBV7-3
CASSPGILGGTYLEAFF | 17 | TRBV18
CASSELEGKGYTF | 13 | TRBV25-1
CASSLVSQVNQPQHF | 15 | TRBV7-2
CASSLGGLVNQPQHF | 15 | TRBV5-1
CASSDRVGYTF | 11 | TRBV13
CSVGGHPNTEAFF | 13 | TRBV29-1
CASSAGKDSNTQYF | 14 | TRBV7-3
CASSKLRAGQGSGANVLTF | 19 | TRBV5-1
CASSLEAGELFF | 12 | TRBV7-9
CASSGLAGGTGELFF | 15 | TRBV10-2
CASSASTAFNQPQHF | 15 | TRBV7-2
CASSLQGADYNEQFF | 15 | TRBV13
CASSLWPVLNYGYTF | 15 | TRBV7-8
CAWSPKTVNTEAFF | 14 | TRBV30
CASSLFRRDNEQFF | 14 | TRBV5-1
CASSSQGQQPQHF | 13 | TRBV6-5
CASSLTGGIYGYTF | 14 | TRBV5-1
CAPSKRGGSQPQHF | 14 | TRBV23-1
CASSLVTPGQETQYF | 15 | TRBV5-1
CASSQLRTGNTEAFF | 15 | TRBV3-1/TRBV3-2
CASSAYITGSASGYTF | 16 | TRBV7-9
CASSPAQGDSYEQYF | 15 | TRBV7-7
CAAKEGPGGYNEQFF | 15 | TRBV6-5
CASSRGQGDGNQPQHF | 16 | TRBV5-6
CASSARTVDSPLHF | 14 | TRBV9
CSVEGATVQYF | 11 | TRBV29-1
CASSGTGGGSMTEAFF | 16 | TRBV9
CASSNQGLGRTDTQYF | 16 | TRBV5-4
CASSENGLAGGAQYF | 15 | TRBV2
CASSSVGGLNAPLHF | 15 | TRBV5-1
CASRDSRQPQHF | 12 | TRBV19
CASSWGGEWTIGTDTQYF | 18 | TRBV6-2/TRBV6-3
CASSPKITGTVYNEQFF | 17 | TRBV18
CASSLPDFTYEQYF | 14 | TRBV6-6
CASRKDAGGYEQYF | 14 | TRBV6-5
CASSLGQLSADTQYF | 15 | TRBV5-1
CASSLGQGNTEAFF | 14 | TRBV4-2
CASSSGTANTEAFF | 14 | TRBV7-9
CAISELQEQGEQFF | 14 | TRBV10-3